This T cell receptor (beta chain) was profiled in a study of CD8+CD57+ T cells in acquired aplastic anemia. The CDR3 contains 13 residues. V was shortened by 5 bases and J by 5 bases, with 9 bases between the two germline ends. Germline V CDR1 and CDR2: SGHVS, FQNEAQ. It was patients with CD8+CD57+ cell expansion by flow cytometry who were chosen for sequencing. Template material for TCR beta VDJ and CDR3 profiling consisted of genomic DNA. TCRdb reprocessed the reads via MiXCR and lists one record per CDR3 protein. The table has roughly 200,000 distinct CDR3 sequences, roughly 63% seen once; the top ten hold roughly 43%.

Sequenced sample: sorted CD4+, CD8+, or CD8+CD57+ T cells (not recorded which) from PBMCs. The receptor's source is a human donor with aplastic anemia. This chain links TRBV7-8 with TRBJ2-2, with unresolved D. The CDR3 nucleotides read TGTGCCAGCAGCCCCGGATTGACCGGGGAGCTGTTTTTT. Amino acids: CASSPGLTGELFF.